The rows below give T cell receptor beta chains drawn from one sample of a study of neurological immune-mediated disorders. TCRdb fed the 5' RACE reads into MiXCR, producing one record per CDR3 protein. The profile shows about 60,000 distinct CDR3 sequences, roughly 3.5% of them singletons. The specimen was PBMCs. The receptors come from a woman between 55 and 75 years old with multiple sclerosis. The CDR3 runs from the conserved cysteine through the conserved F or W. The D gene is left open where the match is weak. Some rows mark clone size as missing; the rest say once, few, many or name a class of expanded clone.

j_call: TRBJ1-6; clone_size: many; v_call: TRBV6-2/TRBV6-3; d_call: -; cdr3_nt: TGTGCCAGCAGTTACCTGGACAAGGGGTCACCCCTCCACTTT; cdr3_aa: CASSYLDKGSPLHF
j_call: TRBJ2-3; clone_size: many; v_call: TRBV7-2; d_call: -; cdr3_nt: TGTGCCAGCAGCCAACTAGTGGTAGTTACAGATACGCAGTATTTT; cdr3_aa: CASSQLVVVTDTQYF
j_call: TRBJ2-5; clone_size: many; v_call: TRBV20-1; d_call: TRBD1; cdr3_nt: TGCAGTGCTAGGCAGGCCCGTGGACAGGGGTGGGAGACCCAGTACTTC; cdr3_aa: CSARQARGQGWETQYF
j_call: TRBJ2-6; clone_size: many; v_call: TRBV5-1; d_call: -; cdr3_nt: TGCGCCAGCAGCTTGGACGGGGGCGACAGGGCCAACGTCCTGACTTTC; cdr3_aa: CASSLDGGDRANVLTF
j_call: TRBJ1-2; clone_size: many; v_call: TRBV4-1; d_call: -; cdr3_nt: TGCGCCAGCAGCCAAGATCTCGGGAGGGCCGGAGGGGACAATGGCTACACCTTC; cdr3_aa: CASSQDLGRAGGDNGYTF
j_call: TRBJ2-7; clone_size: few; v_call: TRBV6-2/TRBV6-3; d_call: TRBD2; cdr3_nt: TGTGCCAGCAGCGAACCGGGACTAGCGGGGGGTGCCTACGAGCAGTACTTC; cdr3_aa: CASSEPGLAGGAYEQYF
j_call: TRBJ2-7; clone_size: many; v_call: TRBV6-2/TRBV6-3; d_call: -; cdr3_nt: TGTGCCAGCAGTTTCGTCGACAGTATTGGACGGGAGCAGTACTTC; cdr3_aa: CASSFVDSIGREQYF
j_call: TRBJ2-7; clone_size: many; v_call: TRBV5-1; d_call: TRBD1; cdr3_nt: TGCGCCAGCAGCTCTTTTACAGGGGTTGGCGAGCAGTACTTC; cdr3_aa: CASSSFTGVGEQYF
j_call: TRBJ2-3; clone_size: few; v_call: TRBV18; d_call: TRBD2; cdr3_nt: TGTGCCAGCCCACCACTACCCCGAGCGGGAGTATCTGATACGCAGTATTTT; cdr3_aa: CASPPLPRAGVSDTQYF
j_call: TRBJ1-4; clone_size: many; v_call: TRBV7-2; d_call: -; cdr3_nt: TGTGCCAGCAGCTTACCTGGTGAAAAACTGTTTTTT; cdr3_aa: CASSLPGEKLFF
j_call: TRBJ2-1; clone_size: many; v_call: TRBV20-1; d_call: TRBD2; cdr3_nt: TGCAGTGCTAGGGGACTAGCGGGTAACGGTGTTTCCTACAATGAGCAGTTCTTC; cdr3_aa: CSARGLAGNGVSYNEQFF
j_call: TRBJ2-1; clone_size: many; v_call: TRBV6-6; d_call: TRBD2; cdr3_nt: TGTGCCAGCAGCAATAGCGGGAGCTCCTACAATGAGCAGTTCTTC; cdr3_aa: CASSNSGSSYNEQFF
j_call: TRBJ2-4; clone_size: many; v_call: TRBV28; d_call: -; cdr3_nt: TGTGCCAGCAGTCCCCGGAGGCGGACTGGTTCCAAAAACATTCAGTACTTC; cdr3_aa: CASSPRRRTGSKNIQYF
j_call: TRBJ2-5; clone_size: many; v_call: TRBV20-1; d_call: TRBD2; cdr3_nt: TGCAGTGCTAGGGGAACTAGCGAGGGAGAGACCCAGTACTTC; cdr3_aa: CSARGTSEGETQYF
j_call: TRBJ2-1; clone_size: few; v_call: TRBV6-5; d_call: -; cdr3_nt: TGTGCCAGCAGTTACCCTACTATGCACAATGAGCAGTTCTTC; cdr3_aa: CASSYPTMHNEQFF
j_call: TRBJ1-4; clone_size: many; v_call: TRBV14; d_call: TRBD1; cdr3_nt: TGTGCCAGCAGCCAGCAGGGGGTTGAAAAACTGTTTTTT; cdr3_aa: CASSQQGVEKLFF
j_call: TRBJ2-5; clone_size: many; v_call: TRBV7-9; d_call: TRBD1; cdr3_nt: TGTGCCAGCAGCTTAATTAGTAGCCCGTGGGACAGGTGGTTACAAGAGACCCAGTACTTC; cdr3_aa: CASSLISSPWDRWLQETQYF
j_call: TRBJ2-3; clone_size: -; v_call: TRBV6-1; d_call: -; cdr3_nt: TGTGCCAGCAGTGACTTGGGTGGAGGGAGCACAGATACGCAGTATTTT; cdr3_aa: CASSDLGGGSTDTQYF
j_call: TRBJ1-6; clone_size: many; v_call: TRBV4-1; d_call: -; cdr3_nt: TGCGCCAGCAGCCAAGTTAGAGGCCTACCCCTCCACTTT; cdr3_aa: CASSQVRGLPLHF
j_call: TRBJ2-1; clone_size: many; v_call: TRBV7-3; d_call: TRBD2; cdr3_nt: TGTGCCAGCAGCTCGGGACTAGCTCCCAATGAGCAGTTCTTC; cdr3_aa: CASSSGLAPNEQFF
j_call: TRBJ2-1; clone_size: few; v_call: TRBV10-3; d_call: TRBD2; cdr3_nt: TGTGCCATCAGTGGACTAACTAGCGGGGTTGAATACAATGAGCAGTTCTTC; cdr3_aa: CAISGLTSGVEYNEQFF
j_call: TRBJ2-1; clone_size: many; v_call: TRBV7-2; d_call: -; cdr3_nt: TGTGCCAGCAGCTTAGCGCTAGATTACAATGAGCAGTTCTTC; cdr3_aa: CASSLALDYNEQFF
j_call: TRBJ1-5; clone_size: many; v_call: TRBV11-2; d_call: -; cdr3_nt: TGTGCCAGCAGCTTGGGGGGCAATCAAGCCCAGCATTTT; cdr3_aa: CASSLGGNQAQHF
j_call: TRBJ1-5; clone_size: many; v_call: TRBV6-5; d_call: TRBD1; cdr3_nt: TGTGCCAGCAGCAAGCGTCAGGGGGCGAATCAGCCCCAGCATTTT; cdr3_aa: CASSKRQGANQPQHF
j_call: TRBJ1-2; clone_size: many; v_call: TRBV20-1; d_call: -; cdr3_nt: TGCAGTGCTAGAGATGCAGTTAACTATGGCTACACCTTC; cdr3_aa: CSARDAVNYGYTF
j_call: TRBJ2-3; clone_size: many; v_call: TRBV5-1; d_call: -; cdr3_nt: TGCGCCAGCAGCCTCATGGATGGCGCAGATACGCAGTATTTT; cdr3_aa: CASSLMDGADTQYF
j_call: TRBJ1-2; clone_size: many; v_call: TRBV6-5; d_call: -; cdr3_nt: TGTGCCAGCAGACCAGGGGTAGGCGGCTACACCTTC; cdr3_aa: CASRPGVGGYTF
j_call: TRBJ2-3; clone_size: many; v_call: TRBV5-1; d_call: TRBD2; cdr3_nt: TGCGCCAGCAGCTTAAGTAGCGGGGCAGATACGCAGTATTTT; cdr3_aa: CASSLSSGADTQYF
j_call: TRBJ2-7; clone_size: many; v_call: TRBV5-1; d_call: -; cdr3_nt: TGCGCCAGCAGCAGGTGGGTAGATGAGCCCTACGAGCAGTACTTC; cdr3_aa: CASSRWVDEPYEQYF
j_call: TRBJ2-3; clone_size: many; v_call: TRBV7-2; d_call: TRBD2; cdr3_nt: TGTGCCAGCAGCTTAGTTGCTAGCGGGGGGGCCGTAGATACGCAGTATTTT; cdr3_aa: CASSLVASGGAVDTQYF
j_call: TRBJ2-3; clone_size: many; v_call: TRBV4-1; d_call: TRBD2; cdr3_nt: TGCGCCAGCAGCCAAGATCGCGGGCTAGCGGGAGATACAGCAGATACGCAGTATTTT; cdr3_aa: CASSQDRGLAGDTADTQYF
j_call: TRBJ2-7; clone_size: many; v_call: TRBV24-1; d_call: -; cdr3_nt: TGTGCCACTGGGACCGTCTACGAGCAGTACTTC; cdr3_aa: CATGTVYEQYF
j_call: TRBJ2-7; clone_size: many; v_call: TRBV12-3/TRBV12-4; d_call: -; cdr3_nt: TGTGCCAGCAGTTGGGGGCCGGAGGGAACCTACGAGCAGTACTTC; cdr3_aa: CASSWGPEGTYEQYF
j_call: TRBJ1-2; clone_size: many; v_call: TRBV4-1; d_call: TRBD1; cdr3_nt: TGCGCCAGCAGCCATAGGGACAGGGGAAGAGGGGGCTACACCTTC; cdr3_aa: CASSHRDRGRGGYTF
j_call: TRBJ2-4; clone_size: many; v_call: TRBV4-1; d_call: TRBD1; cdr3_nt: TGCGCCAGCAGCCTTGGGATGCCAGGGGGCGCAGCCAAAAACATTCAGTACTTC; cdr3_aa: CASSLGMPGGAAKNIQYF
j_call: TRBJ2-7; clone_size: many; v_call: TRBV7-2; d_call: TRBD2; cdr3_nt: TGTGCCAGCAGCTCCGCGGGGGGAGGCGCCTACGAGCAGTACTTC; cdr3_aa: CASSSAGGGAYEQYF
j_call: TRBJ2-3; clone_size: many; v_call: TRBV7-2; d_call: -; cdr3_nt: TGTGCCAGCAGAAGACCCGGTCCGGATACGCAGTATTTT; cdr3_aa: CASRRPGPDTQYF
j_call: TRBJ2-7; clone_size: many; v_call: TRBV15; d_call: -; cdr3_nt: TGTGCCACCAGCAGAGCGATGAACTACGAGCAGTACTTC; cdr3_aa: CATSRAMNYEQYF
j_call: TRBJ2-7; clone_size: many; v_call: TRBV10-3; d_call: -; cdr3_nt: TGTGCCATCAGTGACGGCTACGAGCAGTACTTC; cdr3_aa: CAISDGYEQYF
j_call: TRBJ1-1; clone_size: many; v_call: TRBV25-1; d_call: -; cdr3_nt: TGTGCCAGCAGTGAATTAGGGGGGCCCACTGAAGCTTTCTTT; cdr3_aa: CASSELGGPTEAFF
j_call: TRBJ2-3; clone_size: many; v_call: TRBV5-1; d_call: -; cdr3_nt: TGCGCCAGCAGCTTGGAGGCGGACTTCACAGATACGCAGTATTTT; cdr3_aa: CASSLEADFTDTQYF
j_call: TRBJ1-1; clone_size: -; v_call: TRBV10-3; d_call: -; cdr3_nt: TGTGCCATCAGTGAGGAAATGGAGAACACTGAAGCTTTCTTT; cdr3_aa: CAISEEMENTEAFF
j_call: TRBJ1-6; clone_size: -; v_call: TRBV20-1; d_call: -; cdr3_nt: TGCAGTGCACAATACGTGACAAGGGGATCAACCCTCAACTTT; cdr3_aa: CSAQYVTRGSTLNF
j_call: TRBJ2-1; clone_size: many; v_call: TRBV20-1; d_call: TRBD2; cdr3_nt: TGCAGTGCCACGAAAGCGGGAGGGCCGTATGAGCAGTTCTTC; cdr3_aa: CSATKAGGPYEQFF
j_call: TRBJ2-1; clone_size: many; v_call: TRBV20-1; d_call: TRBD2; cdr3_nt: TGCAGTGCTAGAAATAGCGGGAGAAGGAATGAGCAGTTCTTC; cdr3_aa: CSARNSGRRNEQFF
j_call: TRBJ2-6; clone_size: many; v_call: TRBV4-1; d_call: -; cdr3_nt: TGCGCCAGCAGCCAAGGGAGGGGCAGGGTCACCGGGGCCAACGTCCTGACTTTC; cdr3_aa: CASSQGRGRVTGANVLTF
j_call: TRBJ2-1; clone_size: many; v_call: TRBV28; d_call: TRBD2; cdr3_nt: TGTGCCAGCAGCTCGGAGCGGGAGGGAGACGATGAGCAGTTCTTC; cdr3_aa: CASSSEREGDDEQFF
j_call: TRBJ2-1; clone_size: few; v_call: TRBV20-1; d_call: -; cdr3_nt: TGCAGTGCTAGGCTGAATTACAATGAGCAGTTCTTC; cdr3_aa: CSARLNYNEQFF
j_call: TRBJ2-2; clone_size: medium-sized; v_call: TRBV10-3; d_call: TRBD1; cdr3_nt: TGTGCCATCAGTGATGTAGGGGGCATCACCGGGGAGCTGTTTTTT; cdr3_aa: CAISDVGGITGELFF
j_call: TRBJ1-3; clone_size: -; v_call: TRBV7-2; d_call: -; cdr3_nt: TGTGCCAGCAGCTTGGGTCTCAGAGGGGGCTCTGGAAACACCATATATTTT; cdr3_aa: CASSLGLRGGSGNTIYF
j_call: TRBJ1-6; clone_size: many; v_call: TRBV6-6; d_call: -; cdr3_nt: TGTGCCAGCAGTTATCTACAGGGCGGAGATTCACCCCTCCACTTT; cdr3_aa: CASSYLQGGDSPLHF
j_call: TRBJ2-7; clone_size: many; v_call: TRBV28; d_call: TRBD2; cdr3_nt: TGTGCCAGTGGACTAGCGGGGGCCCACGAGCAGTACTTC; cdr3_aa: CASGLAGAHEQYF
j_call: TRBJ2-1; clone_size: many; v_call: TRBV25-1; d_call: -; cdr3_nt: TGTGCCAGCAGTGAATATCGTAGCGACACCTACAATGAGCAGTTCTTC; cdr3_aa: CASSEYRSDTYNEQFF
j_call: TRBJ1-2; clone_size: many; v_call: TRBV27; d_call: -; cdr3_nt: TGTGCCAGCAGTCCCCAGGGTGCTAACTATGGCTACACCTTC; cdr3_aa: CASSPQGANYGYTF